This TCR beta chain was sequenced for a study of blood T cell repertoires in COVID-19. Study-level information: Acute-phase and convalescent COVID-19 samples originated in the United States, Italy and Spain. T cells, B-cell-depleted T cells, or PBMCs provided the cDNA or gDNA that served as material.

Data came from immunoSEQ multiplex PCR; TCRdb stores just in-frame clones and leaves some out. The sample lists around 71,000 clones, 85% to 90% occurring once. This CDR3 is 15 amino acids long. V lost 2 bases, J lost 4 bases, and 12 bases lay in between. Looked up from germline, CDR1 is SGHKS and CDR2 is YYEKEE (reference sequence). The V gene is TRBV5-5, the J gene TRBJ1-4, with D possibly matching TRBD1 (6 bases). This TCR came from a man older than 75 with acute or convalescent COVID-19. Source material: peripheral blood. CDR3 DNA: TGTGCCAGCAGCTTCACGTGGGGGCGTAATGAAAAACTGTTTTTT. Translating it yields CASSFTWGRNEKLFF.